The text below deals with one T cell receptor (beta chain). These data belong to a study of blood T cell repertoires in COVID-19. Study in general: There were acute and convalescent COVID-19 samples, and they came from the United States, Italy and Spain. T cells, B-cell-depleted T cells, or PBMCs provided the cDNA or gDNA that served as material.

As originally analysed: Reference gene primer amplification gave estimated nucleated cell counts. The data were produced by immunoSEQ multiplex PCR, yet TCRdb's version contains in-frame clones alone and is incomplete. V and J calls and clone size are as listed in that table; D and trimming were resolved from the DNA. The sample has roughly 200,000 clones, around nine tenths seen once. This CDR3 is 13 amino acids long. Germline V CDR1 and CDR2: SGHRS, YFSETQ. The germline V and J ends were trimmed by 2 bases and 1 base, with 6 bases remaining between them. The chain recombines TRBV5-1 with TRBJ1-1; D possibly corresponds to TRBD1 (5 bases). The source is a young woman who had recovered from COVID-19. Sequencing was carried out using peripheral blood. Here the CDR3 reads CASSFDRNTEAFF. The CDR3 DNA reads as TGCGCCAGCAGCTTCGACAGGAACACTGAAGCTTTCTTT.